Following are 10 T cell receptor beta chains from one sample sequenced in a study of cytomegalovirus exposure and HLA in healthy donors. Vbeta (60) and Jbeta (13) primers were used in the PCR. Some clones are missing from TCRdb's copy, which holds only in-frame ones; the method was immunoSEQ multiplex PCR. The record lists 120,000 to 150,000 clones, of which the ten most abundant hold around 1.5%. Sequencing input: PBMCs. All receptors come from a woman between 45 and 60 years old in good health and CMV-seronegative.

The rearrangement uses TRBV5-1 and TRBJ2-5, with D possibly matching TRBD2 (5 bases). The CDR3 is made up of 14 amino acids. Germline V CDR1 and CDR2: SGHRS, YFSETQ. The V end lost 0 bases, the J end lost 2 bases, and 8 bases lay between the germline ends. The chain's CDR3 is CASSLAGFQETQYF. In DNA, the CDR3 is TGCGCCAGCAGCTTGGCGGGGTTTCAAGAGACCCAGTACTTC.

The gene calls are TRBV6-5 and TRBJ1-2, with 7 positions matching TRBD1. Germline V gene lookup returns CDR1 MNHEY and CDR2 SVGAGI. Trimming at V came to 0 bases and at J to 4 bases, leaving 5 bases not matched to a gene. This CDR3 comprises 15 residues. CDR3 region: CASSYSPTGSYGYTF. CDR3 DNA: TGTGCCAGCAGTTACTCCCCGACAGGGTCCTATGGCTACACCTTC.

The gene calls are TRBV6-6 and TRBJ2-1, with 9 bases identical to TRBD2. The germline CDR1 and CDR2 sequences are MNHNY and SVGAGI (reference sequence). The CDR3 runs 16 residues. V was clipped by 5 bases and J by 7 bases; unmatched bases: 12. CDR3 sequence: CASSRPRAGGKNEQFF. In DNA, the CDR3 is TGTGCCAGCAGTCGCCCCAGGGCGGGGGGGAAAAATGAGCAGTTCTTC.

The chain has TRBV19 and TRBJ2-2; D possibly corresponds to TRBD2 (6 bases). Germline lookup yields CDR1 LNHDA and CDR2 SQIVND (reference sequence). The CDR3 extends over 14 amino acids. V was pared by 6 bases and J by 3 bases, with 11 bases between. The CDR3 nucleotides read TGTGCCAGTAGCACGGGACTGGACACCGGGGAGCTGTTTTTT. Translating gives CASSTGLDTGELFF.

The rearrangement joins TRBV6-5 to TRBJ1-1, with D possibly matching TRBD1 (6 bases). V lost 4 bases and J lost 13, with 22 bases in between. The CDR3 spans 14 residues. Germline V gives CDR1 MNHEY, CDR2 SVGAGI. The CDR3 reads CASSSLQGRKRSFF. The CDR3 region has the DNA TGTGCCAGCAGTTCTCTCCAGGGGCGAAAAAGGAGTTTCTTT.

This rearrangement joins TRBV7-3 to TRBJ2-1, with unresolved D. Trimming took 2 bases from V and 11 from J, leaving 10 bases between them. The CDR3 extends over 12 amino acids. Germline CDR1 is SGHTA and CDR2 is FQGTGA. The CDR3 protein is CASSLGGAQQFF. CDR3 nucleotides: TGTGCCAGCAGCTTAGGTGGAGCTCAGCAGTTCTTC.

CDR3 amino acids: CASSPGQNTEAFF. CDR3 bases: TGTGCCAGCAGCCCCGGACAGAACACTGAAGCTTTCTTT. The V and J genes are TRBV7-9 and TRBJ1-1; a weak D match, TRBD1 (5 bases). The CDR3 extends over 13 amino acids. The germline CDR1 and CDR2 sequences are SEHNR and FQNEAQ (reference sequence). Deletions cut 5 bases from V and 1 base from J, with 8 bases between.

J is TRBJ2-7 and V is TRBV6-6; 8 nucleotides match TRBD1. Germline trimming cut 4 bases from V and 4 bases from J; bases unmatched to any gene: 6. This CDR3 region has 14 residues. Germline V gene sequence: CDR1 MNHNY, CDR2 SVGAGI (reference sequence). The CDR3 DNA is TGTGCCAGCAGTTCTGGACAGGGTGGTTACGAGCAGTACTTC. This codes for CASSSGQGGYEQYF.

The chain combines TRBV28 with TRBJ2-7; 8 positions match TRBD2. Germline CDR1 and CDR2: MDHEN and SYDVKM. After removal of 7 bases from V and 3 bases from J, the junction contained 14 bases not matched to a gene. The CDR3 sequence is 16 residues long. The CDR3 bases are TGTGCCAGCACTCCAGAAGGCGCTAGCGGGTTCTACGAGCAGTACTTC. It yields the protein CASTPEGASGFYEQYF.

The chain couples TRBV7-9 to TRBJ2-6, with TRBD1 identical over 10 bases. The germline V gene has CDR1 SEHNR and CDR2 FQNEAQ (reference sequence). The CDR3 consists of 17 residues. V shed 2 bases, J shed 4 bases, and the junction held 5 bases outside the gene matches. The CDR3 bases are TGTGCCAGCAGCTTACAGGGACAGGGGCCCGGGGCCAACGTCCTGACTTTC. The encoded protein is CASSLQGQGPGANVLTF.